These 20 T cell receptor beta chains came from one sample sequenced in a study of CD8+ T cells in alopecia areata. Reverse transcription of extracted RNA yielded cDNA, which provided the sequencing template. Profiling relied on immunoSEQ multiplex PCR, and the TCRdb table lists in-frame clones only, not all of them. The sample holds roughly 250,000 clones; 60% are singletons and the top ten take 0.75% to 0.95%. Treatment meaning: oral pan-JAK inhibitor, 5-10 mg twice daily. The sample consisted of CD4+ T cells sorted from blood, taken at roughly week 52, from a patient treated with tofacitinib. The receptors were gathered from a human donor with alopecia areata.

The rearrangement joins TRBV5-1 to TRBJ1-2; no clear D gene. This CDR3 has 14 amino acids. CDR1 is SGHRS, CDR2 YFSETQ, per germline. V lost 0 bases to trimming and J lost 6 bases, with 12 bases between them. CDR3: CASSLEQPYDGYTF. CDR3 DNA: TGCGCCAGCAGCTTGGAACAGCCTTATGATGGCTACACCTTC.

This clone was observed a handful of times. The chain recombines TRBV29-1 with TRBJ2-7, with D tentatively TRBD1 (6 bases). There are 12 residues in the CDR3. Germline loops: CDR1 SQVTM, CDR2 ANQGSEA. Trimming removed 3 bases from V and 2 bases from J, with 8 bases in between. The CDR3, as DNA: TGCAGCGTTGAGACAGGACCCTACGAGCAGTACTTC. Residues: CSVETGPYEQYF.

The J gene is TRBJ1-6, the V gene TRBV5-6; 7 positions match TRBD1. The germline gives CDR1 SGHDT, CDR2 YYEEEE. CDR3 length: 15 residues. With V trimmed by 3 bases and J by 10 bases, 10 bases remained unmatched. The CDR3 DNA reads TGTGCCAGCAGCTCGCCTAACAGGGGTGAATCACCCCTCCACTTT. Its protein is CASSSPNRGESPLHF.

This clone was picked up a small number of times. This chain uses TRBV29-1 with TRBJ2-1; tentatively, D is TRBD2 (5 bases). The germline V gene encodes CDR1 SQVTM and CDR2 ANQGSEA. V was clipped by 8 bases and J by 5 bases, with 13 bases between them. The CDR3 covers 12 residues. CDR3 sequence reads: CSLGRADNEQFF. The CDR3 nucleotides are TGCAGCCTAGGGCGGGCGGACAATGAGCAGTTCTTC.

The chain is built from TRBV5-6 and TRBJ1-4; D is uncertain. V lost 0 bases and J 7 bases, leaving 10 bases between the germline ends. The CDR3 consists of 14 residues. Germline V gives CDR1 SGHDT, CDR2 YYEEEE. The CDR3 coding sequence is TGTGCCAGCAGCTTGGTTCGGGAGAGTGAAAAACTGTTTTTT. This encodes CASSLVRESEKLFF.

CDR3 sequence (DNA): TGCAGCGTTGAAGTACGGGCAGGGTCCCAGCATTTT. As protein: CSVEVRAGSQHF. The rearrangement uses TRBV29-1 and TRBJ1-5; the D gene is possibly TRBD1 (5 bases). Germline V gene data show CDR1 as SQVTM and CDR2 as ANQGSEA. V lost 1 base and J 11 bases, leaving 12 bases between the germline ends. The CDR3 loop spans 12 amino acids.

This clone was detected a few times. The rearrangement uses TRBV6-5 and TRBJ1-1, with a weak D call TRBD1 (5 bases). The CDR3 is made up of 16 amino acids. V lost 0 bases and J lost 5, with 16 bases in between. Germline lookup yields CDR1 MNHEY and CDR2 SVGAGI. CDR3 sequence reads: CASSYSRGRAGTEAFF. CDR3 DNA sequence: TGTGCCAGCAGTTACTCGAGAGGCAGGGCAGGTACTGAAGCTTTCTTT.

This clone came up a few times. V usage is TRBV18 and J usage is TRBJ1-6; D is perhaps TRBD1 (5 bases). This CDR3 has 14 amino acids. V lost 1 base and J 15 bases, leaving 16 bases between the germline ends. Germline CDR1 is KGHSH and CDR2 is LQKENI. Written as DNA, the CDR3 is TGTGCCAGCTCACCACAACATCTCCAGGGTGTCCTCCACTTT. It specifies CASSPQHLQGVLHF.

This clone has a handful of counts. The chain employs TRBV25-1 and TRBJ2-1, with a tentative D call TRBD1 (6 bases). Germline lookup yields CDR1 MGHDK and CDR2 SYGVNS. CDR3 length: 16 amino acids. Between the trimmed V and J ends, which lost 5 bases and 1 base, there was a span of 15 bases. For the CDR3, the DNA is TGTGCCAGCAGTTACCGGGACATACTTTCCTACAATGAGCAGTTCTTC. It translates to CASSYRDILSYNEQFF.

J is TRBJ2-7 and V is TRBV29-1, with a tentative D call TRBD2 (5 bases). CDR1 is SQVTM, CDR2 ANQGSEA, per germline. Trimming removed 5 bases from V and 6 bases from J, with 14 bases in between. This CDR3 contains 12 residues. The CDR3 nucleotides read TGCAGCGTTATCCCAGGTGCGGGCGAGCAGTACTTC. Encoded protein: CSVIPGAGEQYF.

The gene calls are TRBV5-6 and TRBJ1-4, with no clear D. This CDR3 comprises 14 residues. Trimming removed 4 bases from V and 4 bases from J, with 11 bases in between. Germline CDR1 SGHDT, CDR2 YYEEEE. The CDR3 nucleotides are TGTGCCAGCAGCCCGGAAGGGAATAATGAAAAACTGTTTTTT. Translating it yields CASSPEGNNEKLFF.

The rearrangement links TRBV7-2 to TRBJ2-3; a possible D gene is TRBD1 (6 bases). The V and J ends lost 5 bases and 3 bases respectively, with 21 bases between them. This CDR3 has 17 residues. Germline CDR1 is SGHTA and CDR2 is FQGNSA. CDR3 protein: CASSRIWDTFRTDTQYF. The DNA of the CDR3 is TGTGCCAGCAGCAGGATATGGGACACCTTTAGGACAGATACGCAGTATTTT.

V and J are TRBV2 and TRBJ2-5; perhaps TRBD1 as D (6 bases). Trimming left V 2 bases short and J 0 bases short, with 10 bases between. Germline CDR1 reads SNHLY; CDR2 reads FYNNEI. The CDR3 is made up of 15 amino acids. CDR3 DNA sequence: TGTGCCAGCAGTGAAAGGGGACATTACCAAGAGACCCAGTACTTC. Protein: CASSERGHYQETQYF.

This clone was recorded a few times. The chain combines TRBV6-5 with TRBJ1-5; D gene uncertain. V shed 4 bases and J shed 0 bases, with 10 bases lying between them. The CDR3 covers 15 residues. The germline V gene encodes CDR1 MNHEY and CDR2 SVGAGI. CDR3 in amino acids: CASSFSRSSNQPQHF. In DNA, the CDR3 is TGTGCCAGCAGTTTCTCCAGGAGTAGCAATCAGCCCCAGCATTTT.

This clone was counted only a few times. V usage is TRBV6-6 and J usage is TRBJ2-1; a weak D match, TRBD2 (6 bases). V was cut by 4 bases and J by 4 bases, with 14 bases left in between. Germline V gene data show CDR1 as MNHNY and CDR2 as SVGAGI (reference sequence). The CDR3 loop spans 15 amino acids. CDR3 in amino acids: CASSSPGVQYNEQFF. The CDR3 coding sequence is TGTGCCAGCAGTTCTCCGGGGGTACAATACAATGAGCAGTTCTTC.

The rearrangement uses TRBV9 and TRBJ2-5; no reliable D call. This CDR3 contains 15 residues. CDR1 and CDR2 (germline): SGDLS, YYNGEE. The V end lost 3 bases, the J end lost 6 bases, and 18 bases lay between the germline ends. The CDR3 protein is CASSDGAASRKTQYF. CDR3 in DNA: TGTGCCAGCAGCGATGGAGCAGCGTCACGGAAGACCCAGTACTTC.

This chain uses TRBV18 with TRBJ2-5; 7 bases agree with TRBD1. Germline CDR1 reads KGHSH; CDR2 reads LQKENI. Trimming removed 5 bases from V and 2 bases from J; junction bases left unmatched: 5. The CDR3 is 14 residues long. The CDR3 nucleotides read TGTGCCAGCTCATCTACGGGACAGCAAGAGACCCAGTACTTC. Amino acid sequence: CASSSTGQQETQYF.

The chain employs TRBV18 and TRBJ1-1, with no clear D. There are 13 residues in the CDR3. The germline V and J ends were trimmed by 3 bases and 0 bases, with 5 bases remaining between them. Germline V gene data show CDR1 as KGHSH and CDR2 as LQKENI. The CDR3 here is CASSPNMNTEAFF. In nucleotides, the CDR3 is TGTGCCAGCTCACCGAATATGAACACTGAAGCTTTCTTT.

In nucleotides, the CDR3 is TGTGCCAGCAGCGGACTAGCGGGGGTGTCCACAGATACGCAGTATTTT. Translated: CASSGLAGVSTDTQYF. The rearrangement uses TRBV11-1 and TRBJ2-3; the match to TRBD2 covers 13 bases. The CDR3 has 16 amino acids. Losses at the gene ends were 5 bases for V and 2 bases for J; bases not matched to a gene: 4. CDR1 is SGHAT and CDR2 is FQDESV in the germline V gene (reference sequence).

V and J are TRBV29-1 and TRBJ2-1; 7 bases fit TRBD2. This CDR3 region has 13 residues. After removal of 4 bases from V and 6 bases from J, the junction contained 6 bases not matched to a gene. Germline V gene sequence: CDR1 SQVTM, CDR2 ANQGSEA. CDR3 sequence: CSVAGGSFNEQFF. CDR3 bases: TGCAGCGTTGCGGGGGGTAGCTTCAATGAGCAGTTCTTC.